This record looks at one T cell receptor beta chain sequence and its context. The CDR3 consists of 12 residues. Germline CDR1 and CDR2: LGHNT and FRNRAP. The V end lost 1 base, the J end lost 10 bases, and 8 bases lay between the germline ends. These data originate in a study of quantifying T cell responses using KT2 cells. Study background: TCR alpha and beta constant-region primers primed reverse transcription of RNA.

The cDNA 3' end received a ligated oligonucleotide with a UMI. An equimolar mix of RC1.1 and RC1.2 primed the beta chain across TRBC1 and TRBC2. TCRdb called the UMI-ligation and nested PCR reads again in MiXCR, with one record for every CDR3 protein. The sample holds about 53,000 distinct CDR3 sequences, approximately 13% seen once. The V and J genes are TRBV12-5 and TRBJ2-1; D is unclear. The TCR sequence derives from a human donor. Sample: PBMCs spiked with cells of the T cell clone KT2. CDR3 bases: TGTGCTAGTGGTTTGGACTCTTGGGAGCAGTTCTTC. Protein sequence: CASGLDSWEQFF.